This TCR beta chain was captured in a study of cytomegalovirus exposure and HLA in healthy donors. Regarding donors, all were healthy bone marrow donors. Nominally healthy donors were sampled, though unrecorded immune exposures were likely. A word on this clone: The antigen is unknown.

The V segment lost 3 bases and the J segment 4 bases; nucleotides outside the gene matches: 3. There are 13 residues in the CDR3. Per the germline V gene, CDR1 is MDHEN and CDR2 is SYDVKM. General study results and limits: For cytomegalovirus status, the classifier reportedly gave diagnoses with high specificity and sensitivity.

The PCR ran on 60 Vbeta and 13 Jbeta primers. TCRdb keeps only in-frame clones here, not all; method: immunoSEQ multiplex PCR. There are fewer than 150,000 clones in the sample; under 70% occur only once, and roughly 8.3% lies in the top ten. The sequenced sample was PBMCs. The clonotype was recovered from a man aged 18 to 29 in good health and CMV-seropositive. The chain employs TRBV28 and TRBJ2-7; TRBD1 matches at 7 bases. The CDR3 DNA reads TGTGCCAGCAGTTTCCGGGACAGTTACGAGCAGTACGTC. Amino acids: CASSFRDSYEQYV.